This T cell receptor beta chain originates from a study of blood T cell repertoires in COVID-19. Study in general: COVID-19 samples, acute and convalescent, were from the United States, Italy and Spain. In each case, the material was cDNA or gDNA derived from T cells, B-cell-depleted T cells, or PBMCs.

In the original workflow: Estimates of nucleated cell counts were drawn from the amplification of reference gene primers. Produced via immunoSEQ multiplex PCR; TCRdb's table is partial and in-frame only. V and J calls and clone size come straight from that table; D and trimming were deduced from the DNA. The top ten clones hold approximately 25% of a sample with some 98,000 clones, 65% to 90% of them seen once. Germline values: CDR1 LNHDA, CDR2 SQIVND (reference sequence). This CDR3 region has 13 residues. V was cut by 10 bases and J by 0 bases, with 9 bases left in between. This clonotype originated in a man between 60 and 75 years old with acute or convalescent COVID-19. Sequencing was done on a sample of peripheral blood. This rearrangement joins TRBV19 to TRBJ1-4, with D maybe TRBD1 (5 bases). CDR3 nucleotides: TGTGCCATTGGGACTGCAACTAATGAAAAACTGTTTTTT. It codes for CAIGTATNEKLFF.